These T cell receptor beta chains were read from a single sample in a study of T cell responses to AZD1222 COVID-19 vaccine. Here immunoSEQ multiplex PCR was the method, and the copy in TCRdb shows in-frame clones only, minus some. The table lists around 110,000 clones, roughly 90% of them singletons. Sequencing used peripheral blood, obtained on day 0 of AZD1222 vaccination. The receptors here all came from an adult in good health. Both conserved end residues are part of each CDR3. Fields, in order: CDR3 length, J gene, V gene, CDR3 protein.

>13|TRBJ2-7|TRBV27
CASRTLGAYEQYF
>13|TRBJ2-3|TRBV7-3
CASSGTGTDTQYF
>13|TRBJ2-7|TRBV28
CASTLGQAYEQYF
>10|TRBJ2-5|TRBV29-1
CSVVTGTQYF
>12|TRBJ1-2|TRBV19
CASGTGEYGYTF
>14|TRBJ1-1|TRBV5-1
CASSYGTGNTEAFF
>11|TRBJ1-2|TRBV30
CAWRPPLGYTF
>15|TRBJ1-5|TRBV6-5
CASSSGLLSNQPQHF
>13|TRBJ2-7|TRBV7-2
CASSPAGRPEQYF
>13|TRBJ1-2|TRBV7-8
CASSSRTAYGYTF
>15|TRBJ2-1|TRBV5-6
CASSFEGEGLAEQFF